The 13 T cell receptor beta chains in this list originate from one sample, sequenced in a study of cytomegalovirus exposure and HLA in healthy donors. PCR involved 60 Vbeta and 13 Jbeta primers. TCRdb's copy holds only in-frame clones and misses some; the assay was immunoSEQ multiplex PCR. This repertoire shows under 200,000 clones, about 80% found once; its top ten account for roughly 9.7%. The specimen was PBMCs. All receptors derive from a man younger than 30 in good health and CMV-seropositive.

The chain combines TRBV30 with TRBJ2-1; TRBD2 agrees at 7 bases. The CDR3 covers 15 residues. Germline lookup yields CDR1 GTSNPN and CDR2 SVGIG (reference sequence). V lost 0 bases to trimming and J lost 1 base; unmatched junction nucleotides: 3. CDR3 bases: TGTGCCTGGAGTGTACCTAGCGGTTCCTACAATGAGCAGTTCTTC. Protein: CAWSVPSGSYNEQFF.

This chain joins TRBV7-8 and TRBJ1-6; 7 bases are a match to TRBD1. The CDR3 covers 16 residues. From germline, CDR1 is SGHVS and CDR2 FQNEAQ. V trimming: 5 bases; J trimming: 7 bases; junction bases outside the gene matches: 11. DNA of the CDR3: TGTGCCAGCAGCCCCAACCCGGGACAGACGAATTCACCCCTCCACTTT. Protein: CASSPNPGQTNSPLHF.

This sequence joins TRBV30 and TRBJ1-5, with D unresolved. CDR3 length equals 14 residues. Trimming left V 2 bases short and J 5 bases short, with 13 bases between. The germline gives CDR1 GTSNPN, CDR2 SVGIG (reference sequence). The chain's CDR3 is CAWSIARFYQPQHF. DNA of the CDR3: TGTGCCTGGAGTATTGCGAGGTTTTATCAGCCCCAGCATTTT.

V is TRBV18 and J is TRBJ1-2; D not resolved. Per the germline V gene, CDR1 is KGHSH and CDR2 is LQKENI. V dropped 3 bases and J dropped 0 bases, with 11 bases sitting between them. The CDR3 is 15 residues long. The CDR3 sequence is CASSPPDGTNYGYTF. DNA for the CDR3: TGTGCCAGCTCACCCCCGGACGGGACTAACTATGGCTACACCTTC.

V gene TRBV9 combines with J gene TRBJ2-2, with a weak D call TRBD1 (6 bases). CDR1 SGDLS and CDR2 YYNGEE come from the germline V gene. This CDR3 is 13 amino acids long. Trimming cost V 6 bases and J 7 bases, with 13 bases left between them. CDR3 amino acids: CASMNRASGELFF. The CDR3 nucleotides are TGTGCCAGCATGAACAGGGCTAGCGGGGAGCTGTTTTTT.

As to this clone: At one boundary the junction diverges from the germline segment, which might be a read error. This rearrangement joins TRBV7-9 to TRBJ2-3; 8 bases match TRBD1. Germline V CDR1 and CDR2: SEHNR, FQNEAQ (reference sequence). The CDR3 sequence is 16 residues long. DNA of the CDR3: TGTGCCAGCAGCTTAAGACGGACAGGGAAAACAGATATGCAGTATTTT. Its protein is CASSLRRTGKTDMQYF.

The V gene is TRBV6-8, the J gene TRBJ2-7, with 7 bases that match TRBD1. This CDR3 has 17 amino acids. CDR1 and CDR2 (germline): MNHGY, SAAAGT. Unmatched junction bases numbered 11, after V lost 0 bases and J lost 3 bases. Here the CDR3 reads CASSYSISTGRYYEQYF. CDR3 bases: TGTGCCAGCAGTTACTCGATCTCGACAGGGAGATACTACGAGCAGTACTTC.

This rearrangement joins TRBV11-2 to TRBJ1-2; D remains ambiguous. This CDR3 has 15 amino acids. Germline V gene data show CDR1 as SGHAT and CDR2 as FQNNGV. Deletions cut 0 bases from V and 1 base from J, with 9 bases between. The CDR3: CASSLDGYLNYGYTF. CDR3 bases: TGTGCCAGCAGCTTAGACGGGTATCTTAACTATGGCTACACCTTC.

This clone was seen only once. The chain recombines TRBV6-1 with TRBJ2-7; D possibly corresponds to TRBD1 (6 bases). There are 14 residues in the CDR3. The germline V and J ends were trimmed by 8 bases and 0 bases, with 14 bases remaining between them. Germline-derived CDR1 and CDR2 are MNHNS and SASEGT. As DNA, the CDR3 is TGTGCCAGCGGGGGCGCGACCTACTCCTACGAGCAGTACTTC. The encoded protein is CASGGATYSYEQYF.

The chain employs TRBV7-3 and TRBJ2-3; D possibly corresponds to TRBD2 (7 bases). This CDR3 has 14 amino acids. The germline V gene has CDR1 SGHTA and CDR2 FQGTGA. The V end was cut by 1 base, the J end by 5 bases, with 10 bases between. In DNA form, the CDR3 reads TGTGCCAGCAGCTTAAGGGGGGGCCGAGATACGCAGTATTTT. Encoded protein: CASSLRGGRDTQYF.

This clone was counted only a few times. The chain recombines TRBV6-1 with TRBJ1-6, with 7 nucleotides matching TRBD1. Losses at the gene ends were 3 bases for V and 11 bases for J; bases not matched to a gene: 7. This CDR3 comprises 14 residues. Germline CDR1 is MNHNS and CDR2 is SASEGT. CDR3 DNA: TGTGCCAGCAGTGACTACCGGGGACAGACACCCCTCCACTTT. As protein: CASSDYRGQTPLHF.

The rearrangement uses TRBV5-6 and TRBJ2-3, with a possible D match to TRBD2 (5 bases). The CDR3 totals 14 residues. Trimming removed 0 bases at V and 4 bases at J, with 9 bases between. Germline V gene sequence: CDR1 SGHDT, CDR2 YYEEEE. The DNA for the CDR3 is TGTGCCAGCAGCTTGGTGCTAGCAGCAGATACGCAGTATTTT. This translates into CASSLVLAADTQYF. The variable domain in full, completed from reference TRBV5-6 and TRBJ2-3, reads DAGVTQSPTHLIKTRGQQVTLRCSPKSGHDTVSWYQQALGQGPQFIFQYYEEEERQRGNFPDRFSGHQFPNYSSELNVNALLLGDSALYLCASSLVLAADTQYFGPGTRLTVL.

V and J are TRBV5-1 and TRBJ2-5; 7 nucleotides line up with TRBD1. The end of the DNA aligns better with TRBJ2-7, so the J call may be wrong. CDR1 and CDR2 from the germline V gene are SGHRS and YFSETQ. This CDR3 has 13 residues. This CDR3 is CASSKRQGYEQYF. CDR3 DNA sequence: TGCGCCAGCAGCAAGAGACAGGGCTACGAGCAGTACTTC.